These T cell receptor beta chains were read from a single sample in a study of regulatory T cells in long-lasting Graves disease. One entry per CDR3 protein, called by TCRdb with MiXCR from the multiplex PCR reads. The data show 400,000 to 500,000 distinct CDR3 sequences, about 20% seen once. The sequencing used peripheral blood mononuclear cells (PBMCs), collected when the disease was refractory, from a patient treated with antithyroid drugs. These receptors all come from a female donor with Graves disease. The CDR3 runs from the conserved cysteine through the conserved F or W. D genes are given only for firm matches. Size values are once, few and many counts, or a class for expanded clones, and some rows have none.

D gene,J gene,V gene,clone size,CDR3 protein,CDR3 DNA
NA,TRBJ1-5,TRBV4-1,few,CASSQAGGTNQPQHF,TGCGCCAGCAGCCAAGCGGGGGGTACCAATCAGCCCCAGCATTTT
TRBD2,TRBJ2-5,TRBV3-1,many,CASSQETVGTSGEGETQYF,TGTGCCAGCAGCCAAGAGACGGTCGGGACTAGCGGTGAGGGGGAGACCCAGTACTTC
NA,TRBJ2-1,TRBV5-1,NA,CASSTLGYNEQFF,TGCGCCAGCAGCACGTTGGGCTACAATGAGCAGTTCTTC
NA,TRBJ1-1,TRBV28,many,CASIRRGRGNTEAFF,TGTGCCAGCATAAGGCGTGGCAGGGGAAACACTGAAGCTTTCTTT
TRBD2,TRBJ2-7,TRBV11-1,many,CASSPGGSYEQYF,TGTGCCAGCAGTCCGGGGGGGTCCTACGAGCAGTACTTC
NA,TRBJ2-5,TRBV20-1,NA,CSANSDQETQYF,TGCAGTGCTAATAGCGACCAAGAGACCCAGTACTTC
TRBD2,TRBJ2-2,TRBV19,NA,CASSARLAGYTGELFF,TGTGCCAGTAGTGCCCGACTAGCGGGATACACCGGGGAGCTGTTTTTT
TRBD1,TRBJ1-1,TRBV4-2,few,CASSQDPGQGTAEAFF,TGTGCCAGCAGCCAAGATCCGGGACAGGGGACAGCTGAAGCTTTCTTT
NA,TRBJ1-2,TRBV5-1,NA,CASTVGGLSGYTF,TGCGCCAGCACCGTCGGGGGTTTAAGCGGCTACACCTTC
NA,TRBJ2-5,TRBV29-1,many,CSVAPHLKRETQYF,TGCAGCGTCGCCCCGCACCTGAAAAGGGAGACCCAGTACTTC
NA,TRBJ1-4,TRBV5-6,NA,CASSLARALTTNEKLFF,TGTGCCAGCAGCTTGGCCAGGGCGCTGACAACTAATGAAAAACTGTTTTTT
TRBD2,TRBJ2-4,TRBV2,many,CASGGGLAAKNIQYF,TGTGCCAGCGGGGGGGGGTTGGCGGCCAAAAACATTCAGTACTTC
NA,TRBJ2-1,TRBV7-7,NA,CASSVDSSSYNEQFF,TGTGCTAGCAGCGTGGACAGCAGCTCCTACAATGAGCAGTTCTTC
NA,TRBJ1-4,TRBV19,NA,CASSSDSAPNEKLFF,TGTGCCAGTAGCAGTGACAGCGCTCCTAATGAAAAACTGTTTTTT
NA,TRBJ1-4,TRBV15,NA,CATSRDRSYLRFF,TGTGCCACCAGCAGAGATCGAAGTTACTTGAGGTTTTTT
TRBD1,TRBJ1-4,TRBV27,NA,CASSPGTGISEKLFF,TGTGCCAGCAGCCCCGGGACAGGGATCAGTGAAAAACTGTTTTTT
NA,TRBJ1-4,TRBV13,many,CASSRRAYEKLFF,TGTGCCAGCAGCCGACGGGCGTATGAAAAACTGTTTTTT
NA,TRBJ1-5,TRBV19,NA,CASTTGGNQPQHF,TGTGCCAGTACAACTGGGGGGAATCAGCCCCAGCATTTT
NA,TRBJ1-2,TRBV27,many,CASSPSRNYGYTF,TGTGCCAGCAGCCCTTCTAGGAACTATGGCTACACCTTC
TRBD1,TRBJ1-2,TRBV6-2/TRBV6-3,many,CASSRSTGGSPYGYTF,TGTGCCAGCAGTCGAAGCACAGGGGGCTCTCCCTATGGCTACACCTTC
NA,TRBJ2-7,TRBV12-3/TRBV12-4,many,CASSLDGRLYF,TGTGCCAGCAGTTTAGACGGGAGACTCTACTTC
TRBD1,TRBJ2-7,TRBV28,many,CASSLLAGQGYEQYF,TGTGCCAGCAGTTTATTGGCGGGACAGGGCTACGAGCAGTACTTC
NA,TRBJ1-2,TRBV6-1,many,CASSEARAGRGYTF,TGTGCCAGCAGTGAAGCCCGGGCCGGACGGGGCTACACCTTC
NA,TRBJ2-7,TRBV30,few,CAWSASAYEQYF,TGTGCCTGGAGTGCCTCAGCCTACGAGCAGTACTTC
NA,TRBJ2-7,TRBV7-9,NA,CASSFWGSSYEQYF,TGTGCCAGCAGCTTCTGGGGTAGCTCCTACGAGCAGTACTTC
TRBD1,TRBJ2-1,TRBV19,NA,CASSSGQVRLGNEQFF,TGTGCCAGTAGTTCGGGACAGGTTAGGCTTGGGAATGAGCAGTTCTTC
TRBD2,TRBJ2-7,TRBV4-3,NA,CASSHAGAYEQYF,TGCGCCAGCAGCCATGCGGGAGCCTACGAGCAGTACTTC
TRBD1,TRBJ2-6,TRBV19,NA,CASSGTGGSGANVLTF,TGTGCCAGTAGCGGGACAGGGGGTTCTGGGGCCAACGTCCTGACTTTC
NA,TRBJ1-2,TRBV5-4,NA,CASSLVTYGYTF,TGTGCCAGCAGCTTAGTGACTTATGGCTACACCTTC
TRBD1,TRBJ2-2,TRBV29-1,NA,CSVQQGANTGELFF,TGCAGCGTTCAACAGGGGGCCAACACCGGGGAGCTGTTTTTT
NA,TRBJ1-1,TRBV29-1,once,CSVTRIEAFF,TGCAGCGTTACGAGGATTGAAGCTTTCTTT
NA,TRBJ2-7,TRBV4-3,NA,CASSQDSEETYEQYF,TGCGCCAGCAGCCAAGATTCGGAGGAAACGTACGAGCAGTACTTC
NA,TRBJ1-2,TRBV2,many,CAAGTPNYGYTF,TGTGCGGCCGGCACACCTAACTATGGCTACACCTTC
TRBD1,TRBJ1-5,TRBV12-3/TRBV12-4,many,CASSDRVNQPQHF,TGTGCCAGCAGTGACAGGGTGAATCAGCCCCAGCATTTT
TRBD1,TRBJ1-5,TRBV28,many,CASRTRPGTGTAGQPQHF,TGTGCCAGCAGGACGCGGCCCGGGACAGGGACCGCAGGTCAGCCCCAGCATTTT
NA,TRBJ1-4,TRBV7-8,few,CASSLSPVQNEKLFF,TGTGCCAGCAGCTTAAGTCCAGTTCAAAATGAAAAACTGTTTTTT
NA,TRBJ2-7,TRBV9,many,CASSPGGRTYEQYF,TGTGCCAGCAGCCCTGGCGGAAGAACATATGAGCAGTACTTC
TRBD1,TRBJ1-1,TRBV13,many,CASSSGQGASEAFF,TGTGCCAGCAGCAGTGGACAGGGGGCCTCTGAAGCTTTCTTT
NA,TRBJ2-5,TRBV11-2,many,CASRAEGTETQYF,TGTGCCAGCAGGGCGGAGGGTACAGAGACCCAGTACTTC
NA,TRBJ2-7,TRBV2,NA,CASSEEGPPDF,TGTGCCAGCAGCGAGGAGGGCCCCCCGGACTTC
TRBD2,TRBJ2-5,TRBV12-3/TRBV12-4,many,CASSSGTSMTETQYF,TGTGCCAGCAGTTCCGGGACTAGCATGACCGAGACCCAGTACTTC
NA,TRBJ1-1,TRBV11-2,many,CASSLGDGGPNTEAFF,TGTGCCAGCAGCTTAGGGGACGGGGGACCCAACACTGAAGCTTTCTTT
NA,TRBJ2-2,TRBV28,many,CASSFSPGFNTGELFF,TGTGCCAGCAGTTTTAGTCCAGGGTTTAACACCGGGGAGCTGTTTTTT
NA,TRBJ1-2,TRBV29-1,NA,CSAFQGTQGYTF,TGCAGCGCCTTCCAGGGGACTCAGGGCTACACCTTC
NA,TRBJ1-2,TRBV20-1,many,CSASPPGFNYGYTF,TGCAGTGCTAGCCCCCCAGGGTTTAACTATGGCTACACCTTC
NA,TRBJ1-2,TRBV27,many,CASSHKMNYGYTF,TGTGCCAGCAGTCACAAGATGAACTATGGCTACACCTTC
NA,TRBJ2-7,TRBV11-2,many,CASSLARGRAYEQYF,TGTGCCAGCAGCTTGGCCCGGGGTCGGGCCTACGAGCAGTACTTC
TRBD2,TRBJ2-7,TRBV27,NA,CASRSTSGLVYEQYF,TGTGCCAGCAGAAGCACTAGCGGCCTAGTCTACGAGCAGTACTTC
NA,TRBJ2-7,TRBV20-1,many,CSALTRGVDGEQYF,TGCAGTGCGCTGACCAGGGGGGTAGATGGGGAGCAGTACTTC
NA,TRBJ2-7,TRBV20-1,NA,CSAPGTLSSHEQYF,TGCAGTGCCCCCGGTACCCTTAGCTCCCACGAGCAGTACTTC
TRBD1,TRBJ1-1,TRBV28,many,CASSLLEQGLGTEAFF,TGTGCCAGCAGTCTTCTCGAACAGGGGCTGGGCACTGAAGCTTTCTTT
TRBD2,TRBJ2-1,TRBV4-2,few,CASSQESGSLNEQFF,TGTGCCAGCAGCCAAGAAAGCGGGAGTTTGAATGAGCAGTTCTTC
NA,TRBJ2-7,TRBV20-1,NA,CSARDLKVYEQYF,TGCAGTGCTAGAGATCTCAAGGTTTACGAGCAGTACTTC
TRBD1,TRBJ2-7,TRBV5-1,NA,CASSPGQGEPQNFYEQYF,TGCGCCAGCAGCCCGGGACAGGGGGAGCCCCAGAACTTCTACGAGCAGTACTTC